A selection of T cell receptor beta chains follows, all from one sample in a study of blood T cell repertoires in COVID-19. The protocol was immunoSEQ multiplex PCR, while the TCRdb copy is restricted to in-frame clones and leaves out a portion. The data show approximately 120,000 clones, approximately 89% seen once. Source material: peripheral blood. Receptors originate from a human donor in a cohort sampled during active COVID-19. Both conserved end residues are part of each CDR3. D genes are given only for firm matches. Clone size is given for some rows only: seen once, a few or many times, or a class if the clone is expanded.

v_call: TRBV4-1; clone_size: NA; d_call: TRBD1; j_call: TRBJ1-2; cdr3_nt: TGCGCCAGCAGCCCTCAGACAGGGCCCTATGGCTACACCTTC; cdr3_aa: CASSPQTGPYGYTF
v_call: TRBV19; clone_size: NA; d_call: NA; j_call: TRBJ1-6; cdr3_nt: TGTGCCAGTAGTTACGATACTCTCAGCGGTTCACCCCTCCACTTT; cdr3_aa: CASSYDTLSGSPLHF
v_call: TRBV12-3/TRBV12-4; clone_size: NA; d_call: NA; j_call: TRBJ1-1; cdr3_nt: TGTGCCAGCAGTTTAGCGCGGATAGGCGAAGCTTTCTTT; cdr3_aa: CASSLARIGEAFF
v_call: TRBV14; clone_size: NA; d_call: TRBD1; j_call: TRBJ2-1; cdr3_nt: TGTGCCAGCAGCCAAGTCGGGACAGGGGGCAATGAGCAGTTCTTC; cdr3_aa: CASSQVGTGGNEQFF
v_call: TRBV18; clone_size: NA; d_call: TRBD2; j_call: TRBJ2-7; cdr3_nt: TGTGCCAGCTCACCTCGGACTAGCGGGACCTACGAGCAGTACTTC; cdr3_aa: CASSPRTSGTYEQYF
v_call: TRBV30; clone_size: NA; d_call: NA; j_call: TRBJ1-1; cdr3_nt: TGTGCCTGGAGTGTGAATACAGGTGGGGCTTTCTTT; cdr3_aa: CAWSVNTGGAFF
v_call: TRBV5-1; clone_size: NA; d_call: NA; j_call: TRBJ2-2; cdr3_nt: TGCGCCAGTTCCGGGACTTCGAACACCGGGGAGCTGTTTTTT; cdr3_aa: CASSGTSNTGELFF
v_call: TRBV5-1; clone_size: NA; d_call: TRBD1; j_call: TRBJ2-7; cdr3_nt: TGCGCCAGCAGCTCAAAATCGACAGGGGGTCTGGGGGAGCAGTACTTC; cdr3_aa: CASSSKSTGGLGEQYF
v_call: TRBV11-3; clone_size: once; d_call: NA; j_call: TRBJ1-1; cdr3_nt: TGTGCCAGCAGCTTAGAATGGGGGGAAGAGACTGAAGCTTTCTTT; cdr3_aa: CASSLEWGEETEAFF
v_call: TRBV6-2/TRBV6-3; clone_size: NA; d_call: TRBD2; j_call: TRBJ2-5; cdr3_nt: TGTGCCAGCAGTTATGGGAGACTAGCGGGAGGAGAGACCCAGTACTTC; cdr3_aa: CASSYGRLAGGETQYF
v_call: TRBV14; clone_size: NA; d_call: NA; j_call: TRBJ2-5; cdr3_nt: TGTGCCAGCAGCCGGGGCTCTACGTACCAAGAGACCCAGTACTTC; cdr3_aa: CASSRGSTYQETQYF
v_call: TRBV2; clone_size: once; d_call: NA; j_call: TRBJ1-6; cdr3_nt: TGTGCCAGCCGGGGGGACCAAAGTTCACCCCTCCACTTT; cdr3_aa: CASRGDQSSPLHF
v_call: TRBV7-9; clone_size: NA; d_call: NA; j_call: TRBJ1-3; cdr3_nt: TGTGCCAGCAGCCCGGATAGCACGAGCTCTGGAAACACCATATATTTT; cdr3_aa: CASSPDSTSSGNTIYF